Presented here are 19 T cell receptor beta chains from one specimen sequenced in a study of T cells expressing NK-cell markers. TCRdb reworked the 5' RACE reads into one entry per CDR3 protein, no DNA. This sample's clone table lists 350,000 to 400,000 distinct CDR3 sequences. Sequenced sample: blood T cells: a sorted CD56 or NKG2C T cell subset, CD4+ or CD8+ T cells, or bulk PBMC T cells (not recorded which). These receptors were obtained from a woman aged 45 to 65 in good health.

The rearrangement joins TRBV28 to TRBJ1-6; TCRdb's assignment of TRBD1 cannot be checked, as there is no DNA. CDR3 length: 18 amino acids. Germline V gene sequence: CDR1 MDHEN, CDR2 SYDVKM. The CDR3 loop reads CASSFLGGPDARNSPLHF.

V is TRBV7-2 and J is TRBJ2-5; checking the TCRdb D call of TRBD1 is not possible without DNA. The CDR3 runs 15 residues. CDR1 and CDR2 (germline): SGHTA, FQGNSA. The CDR3 spells CASSLTGGRGETQYF.

This chain uses TRBV5-1 with TRBJ2-7; TCRdb lists TRBD2, though no DNA is available to test this call. Germline CDR1 and CDR2: SGHRS and YFSETQ. This CDR3 is built from 15 residues. This CDR3 reads CASSLREGLLGEQYF.

This rearrangement joins TRBV20-1 to TRBJ2-5; TCRdb returns TRBD1, unconfirmable since there is no DNA. Germline CDR1 and CDR2: DFQATT and SNEGSKA (reference sequence). The length of the CDR3 is 14 residues. The CDR3 reads CSAAGKGVRETQYF.

V gene TRBV12-3 or TRBV12-4 combines with J gene TRBJ1-5; TCRdb returns TRBD1, unconfirmable since there is no DNA. This CDR3 is built from 15 residues. The CDR3 here is CASSLGQGKIQPQHF.

The gene calls are TRBV7-6 and TRBJ2-7; with no DNA, the TCRdb D assignment of TRBD2 cannot be verified. The CDR3 consists of 15 residues. Germline V gene data show CDR1 as SGHVS and CDR2 as FNYEAQ. The chain's CDR3 is CASSLAGGKHHEQYF.

This chain connects TRBV12-3 or TRBV12-4 to TRBJ2-1; checking the TCRdb D call of TRBD1 is not possible without DNA. This CDR3 comprises 14 residues. The CDR3 protein is CASRKRQGIDEQFF.

This chain connects TRBV3-1 to TRBJ2-4; without DNA, the TCRdb call of TRBD1 cannot be checked. The CDR3 runs 15 residues. Looked up from germline, CDR1 is LGHDT and CDR2 is YNNKEL (reference sequence). The CDR3: CASSQKITGDKVQYF.

The chain links TRBV27 to TRBJ2-1; there is no DNA to check the TCRdb D call of TRBD1. Germline V gives CDR1 MNHEY, CDR2 SMNVEV (reference sequence). The CDR3 runs 14 residues. CDR3 sequence reads: CASSSTGPNNEQFF.

This chain connects TRBV12-3 or TRBV12-4 to TRBJ1-6; TCRdb's D call, TRBD1, is unchecked because there is no DNA. The length of the CDR3 is 14 residues. CDR3 protein: CASSPQGLDSPLHF.

The V gene is TRBV4-1, the J gene TRBJ1-2. CDR3 length: 13 amino acids. Germline lookup yields CDR1 MGHRA and CDR2 YSYEKL. CDR3 amino acids: CASSQGGGYGYTF.

The chain has TRBV4-1 and TRBJ1-1. The CDR3 totals 13 residues. Germline CDR1 MGHRA, CDR2 YSYEKL. The CDR3 sequence: CASSHPGNTEAFF.

The rearrangement uses TRBV7-9 and TRBJ2-1; no DNA is available, so the TRBD1 call from TCRdb remains unchecked. The CDR3 contains 14 residues. Germline V CDR1 and CDR2: SEHNR, FQNEAQ (reference sequence). CDR3 amino acids: CASSSLIYANEQFF. Looking up the rest from reference TRBV7-9 and TRBJ2-1 gives the full variable domain: DTGVSQNPRHKITKRGQNVTFRCDPISEHNRLYWYRQTLGQGPEFLTYFQNEAQLEKSRLLSDRFSAERPKGSFSTLEIQRTEQGDSAMYLCASSSLIYANEQFFGPGTRLTVL.

The chain carries TRBV5-1 and TRBJ2-7; TCRdb's assignment of TRBD2 cannot be checked, as there is no DNA. CDR3 length: 15 residues. Germline V gives CDR1 SGHRS, CDR2 YFSETQ. The CDR3 spells CASSRLGLAGSEQYF.

The V and J genes are TRBV27 and TRBJ2-1; TCRdb's D call, TRBD1, is unchecked because there is no DNA. In germline, CDR1 is MNHEY, CDR2 SMNVEV (reference sequence). The CDR3 runs to 16 residues. The CDR3 sequence: CASSTARGQGGNEQFF.

CDR3: CSVSGVGQPQHF. The chain recombines TRBV29-1 with TRBJ1-5; TCRdb gives TRBD1 as the D gene, but with no DNA this cannot be confirmed. CDR1 and CDR2 (germline): SQVTM, ANQGSEA. The CDR3 has 12 amino acids.

This chain links TRBV20-1 with TRBJ1-6; the TCRdb call, TRBD1, lacks DNA for checking. Germline V gene sequence: CDR1 DFQATT, CDR2 SNEGSKA (reference sequence). The CDR3 length is 13 residues. The CDR3 loop reads CSARPGGNPPLHF.

This sequence joins TRBV7-9 and TRBJ2-3; the TCRdb D gene call, TRBD1, has no DNA to confirm it. CDR1 and CDR2 (germline): SEHNR, FQNEAQ (reference sequence). The CDR3 covers 16 residues. CDR3 in amino acids: CASSLGKARGTDTQYF.

CDR3 loop: CASIQSSGRGHEQYF. The rearrangement joins TRBV21-1 to TRBJ2-7; the D call from TCRdb, TRBD2, cannot be confirmed without DNA. TRBV21-1 is an annotated pseudogene. This CDR3 has 15 residues.